This TCR beta chain was sequenced in a study of T cells after yellow fever vaccination. Overall study context: Fractions of limited cellularity were prepared by means of SMART-Seq v4 Ultra Low Input.

General study results and limits: A small proportion of clonotypes was detected in both the CD4 and CD8 compartments. In FACS-sorted repertoires, abundant clonotypes from the bulk population could appear as contaminants. Subsequent booster samples again held most clones from primary vaccination (96% CD4, 85% to 90% CD8).

This clonotype was detected many times. Its antigen is undetermined. TCRdb reprocessed the 5' RACE reads via MiXCR and lists one record per CDR3 protein. The repertoire holds some 30,000 distinct CDR3 sequences, about 4.4% seen once, with around 45% in the top ten. This CDR3 comprises 13 residues. The germline V gene encodes CDR1 LGHDT and CDR2 YNNKEL (reference sequence). The junction had 8 bases not matched to a gene; V was cut back by 8 bases and J by 6 bases. The chain joins TRBV3-1 to TRBJ1-1, with 8 bases matching TRBD1. The sequence was collected from a man younger than 40 who received the YFV17D yellow fever vaccine. The source was CD8+ T cells sorted from PBMCs, collected 5 days after the yellow fever booster vaccination. Written as DNA, the CDR3 is TGTGCCAGCCGGGGGGAGGACAGGGCTGAAGCTTTCTTT. Its translation is CASRGEDRAEAFF.